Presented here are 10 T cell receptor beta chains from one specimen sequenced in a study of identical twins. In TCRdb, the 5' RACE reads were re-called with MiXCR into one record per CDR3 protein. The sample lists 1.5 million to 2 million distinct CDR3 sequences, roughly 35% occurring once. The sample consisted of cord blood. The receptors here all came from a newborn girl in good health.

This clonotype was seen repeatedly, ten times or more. The CDR3 DNA reads TGTGCCACCGGAGGACCCAACTATGGCTACACCTTC. This gives the protein CATGGPNYGYTF. The genes are TRBV24-1 and TRBJ1-2; no clear D. Germline assignment: CDR1 KGHDR and CDR2 SFDVKD. CDR3 length: 12 residues. V lost 9 bases and J 2 bases, leaving 9 bases between the germline ends.

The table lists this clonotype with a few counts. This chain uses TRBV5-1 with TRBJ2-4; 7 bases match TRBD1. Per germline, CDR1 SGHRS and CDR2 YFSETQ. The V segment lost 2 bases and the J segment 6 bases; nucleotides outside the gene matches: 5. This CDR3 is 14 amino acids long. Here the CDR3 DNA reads TGCGCCAGCAGCTTAACAGGGGATGGAAACATTCAGTACTTC. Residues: CASSLTGDGNIQYF. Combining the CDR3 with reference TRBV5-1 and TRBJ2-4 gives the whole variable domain KAGVTQTPRYLIKTRGQQVTLSCSPISGHRSVSWYQQTPGQGLQFLFEYFSETQRNKGNFPGRFSGRQFSNSRSEMNVSTLELGDSALYLCASSLTGDGNIQYFGAGTRLSVL.

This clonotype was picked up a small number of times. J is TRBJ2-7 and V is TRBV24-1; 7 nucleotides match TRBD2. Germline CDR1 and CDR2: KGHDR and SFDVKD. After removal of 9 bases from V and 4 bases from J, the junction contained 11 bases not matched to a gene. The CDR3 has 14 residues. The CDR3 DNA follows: TGTGCCACCCACTCGCGGGGGTCTGAGTACGAGCAGTACTTC. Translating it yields CATHSRGSEYEQYF.

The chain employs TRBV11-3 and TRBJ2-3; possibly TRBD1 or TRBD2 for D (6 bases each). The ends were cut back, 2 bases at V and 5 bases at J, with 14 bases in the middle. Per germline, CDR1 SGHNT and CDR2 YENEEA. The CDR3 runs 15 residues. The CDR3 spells CASSLSGAPRDTQYF. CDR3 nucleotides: TGTGCCAGCAGCTTATCGGGGGCACCCAGAGATACGCAGTATTTT.

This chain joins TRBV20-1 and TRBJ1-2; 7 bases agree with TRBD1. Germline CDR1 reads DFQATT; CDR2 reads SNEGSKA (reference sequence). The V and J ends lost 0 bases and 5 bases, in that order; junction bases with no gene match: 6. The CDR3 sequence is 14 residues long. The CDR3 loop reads CSARDRGRRYGYTF. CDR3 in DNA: TGCAGTGCTAGAGATAGGGGGCGAAGGTATGGCTACACCTTC.

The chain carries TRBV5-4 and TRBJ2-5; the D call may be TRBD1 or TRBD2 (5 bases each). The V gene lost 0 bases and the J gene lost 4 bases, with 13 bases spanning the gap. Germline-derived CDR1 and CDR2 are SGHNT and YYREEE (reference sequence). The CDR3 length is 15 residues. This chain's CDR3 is CASSLAPGRTETQYF. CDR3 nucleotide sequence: TGTGCCAGCAGCTTGGCTCCGGGGCGTACAGAGACCCAGTACTTC. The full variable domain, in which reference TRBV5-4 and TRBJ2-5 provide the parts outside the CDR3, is ETGVTQSPTHLIKTRGQQVTLRCSSQSGHNTVSWYQQALGQGPQFIFQYYREEENGRGNFPPRFSGLQFPNYSSELNVNALELDDSALYLCASSLAPGRTETQYFGPGTRLLVL.

The CDR3 sequence: CASNGQGMGTQYF. DNA of the CDR3: TGTGCCAGCAACGGGCAGGGCATGGGTACGCAGTATTTT. J is TRBJ2-3 and V is TRBV25-1, with a possible D match to TRBD1 (5 bases). With 7 bases removed from V and 8 bases from J, the gap between germline ends came to 16 bases. The germline V gene encodes CDR1 MGHDK and CDR2 SYGVNS. The length of the CDR3 is 13 residues.

CDR3 DNA: TGTGCCAGCAGTTACTTAGGGGGCCCTTCCTACAATGAGCAGTTCTTC. Amino acid sequence: CASSYLGGPSYNEQFF. The J gene is TRBJ2-1, the V gene TRBV6-6; TRBD1 matches at 7 bases. Germline CDR1 reads MNHNY; CDR2 reads SVGAGI (reference sequence). V was pared by 1 base and J by 1 base, with 4 bases of the junction left unmatched. This CDR3 contains 16 residues.

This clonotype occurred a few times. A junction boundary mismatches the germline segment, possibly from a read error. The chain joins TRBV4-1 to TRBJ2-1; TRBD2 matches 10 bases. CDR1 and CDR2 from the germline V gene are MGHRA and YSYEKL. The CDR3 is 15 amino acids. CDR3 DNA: TGTGCCAGCAGCCGATCTAGCGGGGGATTAAATGAGCAGTTCTTC. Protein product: CASSRSSGGLNEQFF.

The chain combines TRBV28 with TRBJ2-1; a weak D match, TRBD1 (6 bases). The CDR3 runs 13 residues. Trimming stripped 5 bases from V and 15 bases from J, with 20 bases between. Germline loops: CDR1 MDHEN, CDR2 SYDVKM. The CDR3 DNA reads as TGTGCCAGCAGTCCGGCCCTGGGGGCCCTAGGGTTCTTC. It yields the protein CASSPALGALGFF.